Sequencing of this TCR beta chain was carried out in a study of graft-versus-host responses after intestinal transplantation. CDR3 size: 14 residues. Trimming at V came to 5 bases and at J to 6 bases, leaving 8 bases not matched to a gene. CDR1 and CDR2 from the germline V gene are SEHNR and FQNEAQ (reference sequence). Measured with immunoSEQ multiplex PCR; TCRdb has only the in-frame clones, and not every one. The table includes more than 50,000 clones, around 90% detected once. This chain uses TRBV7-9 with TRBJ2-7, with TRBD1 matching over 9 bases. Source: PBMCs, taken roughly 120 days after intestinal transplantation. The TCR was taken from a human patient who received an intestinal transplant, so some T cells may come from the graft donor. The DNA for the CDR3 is TGTGCCAGCAGCAGACCGGGACAGGGTACCGAGCAGTACTTC. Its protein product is CASSRPGQGTEQYF.